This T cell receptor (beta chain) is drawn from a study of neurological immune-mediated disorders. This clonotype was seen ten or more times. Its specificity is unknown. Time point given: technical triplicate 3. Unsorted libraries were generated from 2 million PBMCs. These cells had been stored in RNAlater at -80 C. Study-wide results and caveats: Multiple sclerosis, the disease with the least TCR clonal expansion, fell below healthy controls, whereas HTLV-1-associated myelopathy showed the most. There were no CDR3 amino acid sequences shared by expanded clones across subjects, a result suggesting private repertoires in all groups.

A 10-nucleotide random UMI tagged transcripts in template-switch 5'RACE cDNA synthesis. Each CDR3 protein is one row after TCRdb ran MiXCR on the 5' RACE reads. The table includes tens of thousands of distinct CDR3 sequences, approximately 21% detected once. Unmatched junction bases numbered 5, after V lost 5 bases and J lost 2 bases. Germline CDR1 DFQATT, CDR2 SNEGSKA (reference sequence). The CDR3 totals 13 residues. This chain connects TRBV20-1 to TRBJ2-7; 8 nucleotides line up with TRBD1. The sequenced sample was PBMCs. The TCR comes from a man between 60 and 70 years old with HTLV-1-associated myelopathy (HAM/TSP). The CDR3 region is CSAWSGQAYEQYF. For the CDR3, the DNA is TGCAGTGCTTGGTCGGGACAGGCCTACGAGCAGTACTTC.